This is a list of T cell receptor beta chains from one sample in a study of human T cells and chemical hapten exposure. TCRdb used MiXCR to reprocess the RACE reads, holding one entry per CDR3 protein. This sample has some 97,000 distinct CDR3 sequences; less than 35% occur once, and the top ten carry 9% to 12%. The input for sequencing was whole blood, taken in connection with sensitization to the hapten diphenylcyclopropenone (DPC). These receptors were obtained from a man aged 35 to 55 with alopecia areata. Some clones in this sample may be carry-over from other donors' samples. CDR3s include the opening cysteine and the closing phenylalanine or tryptophan. A D gene is named only where the DNA matches it firmly. Clone size is shown for a subset of rows, as once, few, many or a class of expanded clone.

cdr3_aa cdr3_nt d_call clone_size j_call v_call
CAGCERGEDTQYF TGTGCCGGTTGCGAGCGAGGGGAAGATACGCAGTATTTT - - TRBJ2-3 TRBV6-6
CASSYIGEGPNTEAFF TGTGCCAGCAGTTACATCGGGGAAGGGCCTAACACTGAAGCTTTCTTT - few TRBJ1-1 TRBV6-5
CASSYNRQSSEAFF TGTGCCAGCAGTTACAATCGGCAGAGTTCGGAAGCTTTCTTT - few TRBJ1-1 TRBV6-2/TRBV6-3
CASSHHDEQYF TGCGCCAGCAGCCATCACGACGAGCAGTACTTC - - TRBJ2-7 TRBV5-1
CASSLLSGGIYEQYF TGCGCCAGCAGCTTGTTGTCAGGGGGCATCTACGAGCAGTACTTC TRBD1 few TRBJ2-7 TRBV5-1
CAISESPTGSVTEAFF TGTGCCATCAGTGAGTCTCCGACAGGGTCGGTCACTGAAGCTTTCTTT TRBD1 few TRBJ1-1 TRBV10-3
CASSFDREVQPQHF TGTGCCAGCAGTTTTGACAGGGAGGTTCAGCCCCAGCATTTT TRBD1 - TRBJ1-5 TRBV27
CASSAGPELSPLHF TGTGCCAGCAGCGCGGGACCCGAACTGTCACCCCTCCACTTT - - TRBJ1-6 TRBV9
CASSDRGRSYGYTF TGTGCCAGCAGTGACAGGGGGCGTAGCTATGGCTACACCTTC TRBD1 - TRBJ1-2 TRBV2
CASSYLGSEQFF TGTGCCAGCAGTTATCTCGGGAGTGAGCAGTTCTTC - - TRBJ2-1 TRBV12-3/TRBV12-4
CASSPSSYEQYF TGTGCCAGCAGCCCGAGCTCCTACGAGCAGTACTTC - few TRBJ2-7 TRBV7-2
CASSLGQGFPEAFF TGCGCCAGCAGCTTGGGACAGGGGTTCCCTGAAGCTTTCTTT TRBD1 - TRBJ1-1 TRBV5-1
CASTEGSGNQPQHF TGTGCCAGCACGGAGGGATCGGGTAATCAGCCCCAGCATTTT - few TRBJ1-5 TRBV6-1
CASSLEPNTEAFF TGCGCCAGCAGCTTGGAGCCGAACACTGAAGCTTTCTTT - - TRBJ1-1 TRBV5-1
CASSPYRPIQETQYF TGTGCCAGCAGCCCCTATCGCCCAATCCAAGAGACCCAGTACTTC - - TRBJ2-5 TRBV5-4
CASSFSGGAPYEQYF TGTGCCAGCAGTTTCTCCGGAGGCGCTCCCTACGAGCAGTACTTC - - TRBJ2-7 TRBV12-3/TRBV12-4
CASIKAGDNSPLHF TGTGCCAGCATCAAGGCAGGGGATAATTCACCCCTCCACTTT - - TRBJ1-6 TRBV6-5
CASSSGGHGSYEQYF TGTGCCAGCAGCTCCGGGGGTCACGGTTCCTACGAGCAGTACTTC - - TRBJ2-7 TRBV9
CSARGTTYEQYF TGCAGTGCTAGAGGGACAACCTACGAGCAGTACTTC - few TRBJ2-7 TRBV20-1
CASSSGLAGSTDTQYF TGTGCCAGCAGTTCCGGACTAGCGGGCTCCACAGATACGCAGTATTTT TRBD2 few TRBJ2-3 TRBV13
CSARQLVRGFTDTQYF TGCAGTGCTAGACAACTCGTAAGAGGGTTTACAGATACGCAGTATTTT - - TRBJ2-3 TRBV20-1
CASNEPRGASTDTQYF TGTGCCAGCAACGAACCCAGAGGAGCTAGCACAGATACGCAGTATTTT - few TRBJ2-3 TRBV28
CASSLVVGATNTEAFF TGTGCCAGCAGTTTAGTTGTAGGGGCAACGAACACTGAAGCTTTCTTT - - TRBJ1-1 TRBV28
CASGRSGGFQPQHF TGTGCCAGCGGGCGGTCAGGGGGTTTTCAGCCCCAGCATTTT TRBD1 few TRBJ1-5 TRBV9
CASRPGTHNEQFF TGTGCCAGCAGACCAGGGACCCACAATGAGCAGTTCTTC - - TRBJ2-1 TRBV7-2
CASSGGQGGEAFF TGTGCCAGCAGTGGTGGACAGGGTGGTGAAGCTTTCTTT TRBD1 - TRBJ1-1 TRBV2
CSASAPGLASKEQFF TGCAGTGCTAGTGCGCCGGGACTAGCGTCGAAGGAGCAGTTCTTC TRBD2 - TRBJ2-1 TRBV20-1
CASSLIATGREQPQHF TGTGCCAGCAGTTTAATCGCGACAGGGAGAGAACAGCCCCAGCATTTT TRBD1 - TRBJ1-5 TRBV28
CASSEATGLRGEAFF TGTGCCAGCAGTGAAGCAACAGGGTTAAGGGGTGAAGCTTTCTTT - many TRBJ1-1 TRBV6-1
CSGRTSGDGEQYF TGCAGCGGTAGGACTAGCGGAGACGGGGAGCAGTACTTC TRBD2 few TRBJ2-7 TRBV29-1
CASLTLDPNAHYEQYF TGTGCCAGCCTGACTCTGGACCCAAACGCCCACTACGAGCAGTACTTC - few TRBJ2-7 TRBV6-2/TRBV6-3
CASSPLLSGGGELFF TGTGCCAGCAGCCCACTGCTTAGCGGGGGTGGGGAGCTGTTTTTT TRBD2 once TRBJ2-2 TRBV7-2
CSARTSGPYNEQFF TGCAGTGCTAGGACTAGCGGGCCGTACAATGAGCAGTTCTTC TRBD2 - TRBJ2-1 TRBV20-1
CSARDLDRSATNEKLFF TGCAGTGCTAGAGATTTGGACAGATCTGCAACTAATGAAAAACTGTTTTTT - few TRBJ1-4 TRBV20-1
CASSLLAESTDTQYF TGCGCCAGCAGCCTGCTAGCCGAAAGCACAGATACGCAGTATTTT - - TRBJ2-3 TRBV4-3
CASSSRPQGADTQYF TGTGCCAGCAGTTCTCGCCCCCAAGGAGCAGATACGCAGTATTTT - many TRBJ2-3 TRBV12-3/TRBV12-4
CASSQALGGSSSYEQYF TGCGCCAGCAGCCAAGCCTTGGGCGGGAGCAGCTCCTACGAGCAGTACTTC TRBD2 - TRBJ2-7 TRBV4-3
CASSLMGTSGAEQYF TGTGCCAGCAGCTTAATGGGGACTAGCGGGGCTGAGCAGTACTTC TRBD2 few TRBJ2-7 TRBV7-3
CASSLGEATEAFF TGTGCCAGCAGCTTAGGAGAAGCTACTGAAGCTTTCTTT - once TRBJ1-1 TRBV7-8
CASSEELAGVNEQFF TGTGCCAGCAGTGAAGAACTAGCGGGAGTCAATGAGCAGTTCTTC TRBD2 - TRBJ2-1 TRBV6-1
CASSPPRWGANVLTF TGTGCCAGCAGCCCCCCCCGGTGGGGGGCCAACGTCCTGACTTTC - few TRBJ2-6 TRBV7-8
CASSLFNQPQHF TGTGCCAGCAGCTTGTTTAATCAGCCCCAGCATTTT - - TRBJ1-5 TRBV5-6
CASSENAQPQHF TGTGCCAGCAGTGAGAATGCCCAGCCCCAGCATTTT - - TRBJ1-5 TRBV2
CASSKQGSHYGYTF TGTGCCAGCAGCAAACAGGGGAGTCACTATGGCTACACCTTC TRBD1 - TRBJ1-2 TRBV7-6
CASSGGTGGTYEQYF TGTGCCAGCTCAGGAGGGACAGGGGGCACCTACGAGCAGTACTTC TRBD1 - TRBJ2-7 TRBV18
CASRADGYQETQYF TGTGCCAGCAGGGCGGACGGGTACCAAGAGACCCAGTACTTC - once TRBJ2-5 TRBV12-3/TRBV12-4
CASSSGPRGYEQYF TGTGCCAGCAGCTCGGGACCCAGAGGCTACGAGCAGTACTTC - few TRBJ2-7 TRBV7-9
CASSPEVSQSGELFF TGTGCCAGCTCACCGGAAGTCAGCCAGTCCGGGGAGCTGTTTTTT - - TRBJ2-2 TRBV18
CASSLGVGTEAFF TGTGCCAGCTCTCTAGGGGTTGGCACTGAAGCTTTCTTT - few TRBJ1-1 TRBV6-1
CSVGTGMNTEAFF TGCAGCGTGGGAACAGGGATGAACACTGAAGCTTTCTTT - - TRBJ1-1 TRBV29-1
CANGGPAGEKLFF TGTGCCAACGGAGGGCCCGCGGGTGAAAAACTGTTTTTT - - TRBJ1-4 TRBV7-9
CASSTRDQPQHF TGTGCCAGCAGCACCCGAGATCAGCCCCAGCATTTT - - TRBJ1-5 TRBV11-2
CSARGRVEGLAGTDTQYF TGCAGTGCCCGGGGGAGGGTTGAAGGACTAGCGGGCACAGATACGCAGTATTTT TRBD2 few TRBJ2-3 TRBV20-1
CASSQGGGRHTEAFF TGCGCCAGCAGCCAAGGAGGGGGTCGGCACACTGAAGCTTTCTTT - - TRBJ1-1 TRBV4-3
CASNLAVGQGGIETQYF TGTGCCAGCAATTTAGCCGTGGGGCAGGGGGGCATAGAGACCCAGTACTTC - - TRBJ2-5 TRBV12-3/TRBV12-4
CASSLDTQGHSNEQFF TGTGCCAGCAGCTTAGATACCCAGGGACATTCCAATGAGCAGTTCTTC - few TRBJ2-1 TRBV11-2
CASSYPDSGALPEAFF TGTGCCAGCAGTTATCCCGATTCAGGGGCTTTGCCTGAAGCTTTCTTT - - TRBJ1-1 TRBV6-2/TRBV6-3
CASSFRGGEAFF TGTGCCAGCAGTTTTCGGGGGGGTGAAGCTTTCTTT - medium-sized TRBJ1-1 TRBV12-3/TRBV12-4